The present T cell receptor (beta chain) was sequenced within a study of T-cell reconstitution after alpha-beta-depleted transplantation in children (dated by TCRdb to 2016 to 2018). Regarding the complete study: Using TCR repertoire profiling, the study quantitatively followed how T-cell immune reconstitution unfolded in children after TCRalphabeta/CD19-depleted allogeneic hematopoietic cell transplantation.

The CDR3 runs 13 amino acids, cysteine and phenylalanine included. The CDR3 DNA has 39 bases and is translated from base 1. CDR1 and CDR2 were assigned from the germline V gene (reference sequence) as MNHEY and SMNVEV. Library preparation used PCR. These reads were obtained on an Illumina HiSeq 2500. TCR library preparation used molecular barcoding, with unique molecular identifiers applied to normalize quantification of the TCRbeta repertoire. Starting from the raw public reads, TCRdb applied fastp trimming at Q25, assembled clones with MiXCR and retained in-frame beta chains. Merged by CDR3 protein, the rows form single entries marked with the most common genes and DNA. Within this sample are approximately 400,000 distinct CDR3 sequences, with 15% to 20% of them counted one time only. The ten largest clones represent over 25% of the sample. Explained via the paper, the treatment or condition label denotes: allogeneic hematopoietic cell transplantation with graft depleted of TCRalphabeta T cells and CD19 B cells. The transplant recipients were children given TCRalphabeta/CD19-depleted allogeneic hematopoietic cell grafts.

The study at large found these results: Over the following months the frequencies of hyperexpanded clones went down, and after one year T-cell counts and TCRbeta diversity were mostly credited to newly produced T cells. In some patients, the high TCRbeta diversity seen at day 60 was put down to recipient T cells and intrathymic progenitors that had survived conditioning. The apparently early alphabetaT-cell count recovery about two months after transplant was reportedly dependent on only several hundred rapidly expanded clones derived from non-depleted graft cells.

Regarding this clonotype: Its antigen is not yet known. Sequence at one end of the junction differs from germline and may be a read error.

This clonotype was obtained from a boy in the first two years of life who had a stem cell transplant for Wiskott-Aldrich syndrome, so the T cells may come from the graft donor. The material sequenced was PBMCs, mostly from graft donor cells, taken 360 days after TCRalphabeta/CD19-depleted stem cell transplant. Here the chain combines TRBV27 and TRBJ2-2; the D gene lacks a confident call. The CDR3 has the sequence CTSSLFGAGELFF. The nucleotide sequence is TGTACCAGCAGTTTATTTGGGGCCGGGGAGCTGTTTTTT.